The T cell receptor (beta chain) under discussion was sequenced for a study of T cell responses to AZD1222 COVID-19 vaccine. TCRdb's copy holds only in-frame clones and misses some; the assay was immunoSEQ multiplex PCR. The table lists about 160,000 clones, roughly nine tenths of them singletons, with 4.4% in the top ten. This CDR3 has 17 residues. J gave up 2 bases and V 4 bases, and 10 bases lay outside the gene matches. Germline-derived CDR1 and CDR2 are SGHDN and FVKESK. Sequences were derived from peripheral blood, sampled on day 0 of MenACWY control vaccination. The V call is TRBV14, the J call TRBJ1-2, with 10 positions matching TRBD1. This sequence was found in an adult in good health. In nucleotides, the CDR3 is TGTGCCAGCAGCCCTGGGACAGGGGAGAGGCGGAACTATGGCTACACCTTC. Its translation is CASSPGTGERRNYGYTF.